This TCR beta chain was captured in a study of vaccination and CD4 T cells after COVID-19. The Oncomine TCR Beta short-read assay was what sequenced the DNA obtained from cultured CD4+ T cells. TCRdb reanalysed the PCR reads using MiXCR and keeps one entry per CDR3 protein. This sample has some 13,000 distinct CDR3 sequences, with 35% found just once. Treatment indicated: approximately 9-day PBMC culture with coronavirus spike peptide pools or control peptides (ViraFEST assay). Via ViraFEST, peptide pools expanded antigen-specific T cells before TCR sequencing. This clonotype was detected only a few times. Its antigen is currently unknown. The TCR was taken from a human donor who had recovered from COVID-19. Sequenced material: CD4+ T cells from blood, cultured in vitro.

This CDR3 reads CASSQTGNYGYTF. CDR3 bases: TGTGCCAGCAGCCAAACAGGGAACTATGGCTACACCTTC. The chain uses TRBV2 and TRBJ1-2, with a possible D match to TRBD1 (6 bases). Germline CDR1 reads SNHLY; CDR2 reads FYNNEI. V was shortened by 6 bases and J by 2 bases, with 10 bases between the two germline ends. The CDR3 length is 13 residues.